This T cell receptor (beta chain) comes out of a study of T cells after yellow fever vaccination. Broader study findings: Subsequent booster samples again held most clones from primary vaccination (approximately 95% CD4, 85% to 90% CD8). Peaking on day 5 versus 15, the secondary response was faster but weaker. Contaminating bulk clonotypes could be abundant in FACS-sorted repertoires.

The germline V gene encodes CDR1 SGHTA and CDR2 FQGNSA. Between the trimmed V and J ends, which lost 1 base and 6 bases, there was a span of 11 bases. CDR3 length equals 14 residues. This clonotype was counted ten times or more. Antigen: not known. A 5'RACE template-switching step, the method used to make TCR cDNA, added a universal primer site and UMIs. TCRdb called the 5' RACE reads again in MiXCR, with one record for every CDR3 protein. The table includes over 120,000 distinct CDR3 sequences, 5% to 8% detected once. The starting material was CD4+ T cells sorted from PBMCs, obtained 10 days after the yellow fever booster vaccination. The chain combines TRBV7-2 with TRBJ2-3; no clear D. This TCR was sampled from a man aged 25-40 years who received the YFV17D yellow fever vaccine. CDR3 protein: CASSLDSRVDTQYF. CDR3 coding DNA: TGTGCCAGCAGCTTAGATAGCCGAGTTGATACGCAGTATTTT.